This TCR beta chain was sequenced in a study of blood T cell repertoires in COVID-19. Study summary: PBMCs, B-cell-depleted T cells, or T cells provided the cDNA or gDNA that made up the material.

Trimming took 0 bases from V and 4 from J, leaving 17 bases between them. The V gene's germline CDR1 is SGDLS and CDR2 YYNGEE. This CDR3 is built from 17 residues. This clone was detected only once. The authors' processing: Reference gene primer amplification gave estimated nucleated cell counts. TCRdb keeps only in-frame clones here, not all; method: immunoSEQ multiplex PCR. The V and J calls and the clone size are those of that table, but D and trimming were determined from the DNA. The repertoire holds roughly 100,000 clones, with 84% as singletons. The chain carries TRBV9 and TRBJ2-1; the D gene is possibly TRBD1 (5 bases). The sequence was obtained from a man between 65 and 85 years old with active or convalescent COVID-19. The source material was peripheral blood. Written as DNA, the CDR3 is TGTGCCAGCAGCGTAGCCGGAGACAGAGTACAATACAATGAGCAGTTCTTC. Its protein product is CASSVAGDRVQYNEQFF.